This T cell receptor (beta chain) stems from a study of cytomegalovirus exposure and HLA in healthy donors. Germline CDR1 SGHDN, CDR2 FVKESK. Trimming shortened V by 4 bases and J by 7 bases, and 16 bases separated the two germline ends. The CDR3 sequence is 14 residues long. Use of 60 Vbeta and 13 Jbeta primers characterized the PCR. The protocol was immunoSEQ multiplex PCR, while the TCRdb copy is restricted to in-frame clones and leaves out a portion. Among about 160,000 clones listed, about three quarters were seen once. This clone came up a few times. The source of this sequence is a woman in her twenties or thirties in good health and CMV-seronegative. The source material was PBMCs. V usage is TRBV14 and J usage is TRBJ1-2; D call uncertain. The CDR3 here is CASSLVPLLVGYTF. CDR3 nucleotide sequence: TGTGCCAGCAGCCTCGTTCCTCTTCTTGTTGGCTACACCTTC.